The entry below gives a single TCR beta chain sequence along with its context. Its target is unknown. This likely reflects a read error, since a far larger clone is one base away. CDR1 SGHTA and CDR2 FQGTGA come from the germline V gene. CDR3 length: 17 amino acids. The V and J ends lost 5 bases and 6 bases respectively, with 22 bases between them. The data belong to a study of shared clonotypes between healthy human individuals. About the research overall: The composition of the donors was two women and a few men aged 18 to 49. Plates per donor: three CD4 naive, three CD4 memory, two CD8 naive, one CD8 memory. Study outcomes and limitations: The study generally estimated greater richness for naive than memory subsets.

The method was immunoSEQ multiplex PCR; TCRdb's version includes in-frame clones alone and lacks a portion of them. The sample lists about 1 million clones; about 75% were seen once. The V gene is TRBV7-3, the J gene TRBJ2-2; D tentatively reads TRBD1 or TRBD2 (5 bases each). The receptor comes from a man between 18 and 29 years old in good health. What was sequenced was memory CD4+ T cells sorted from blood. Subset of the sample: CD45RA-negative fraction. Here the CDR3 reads CASSPPPGAGSAGELFF. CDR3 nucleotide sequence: TGTGCCAGCAGCCCCCCGCCCGGGGCAGGGAGTGCCGGGGAGCTGTTTTTT.